A selection of T cell receptor beta chains follows, all from one sample in a study of blood T cell repertoires in COVID-19. Measured with immunoSEQ multiplex PCR; TCRdb has only the in-frame clones, and not every one. The repertoire holds about 250,000 clones, with around 86% as singletons. The sequenced material came from PBMCs or T cells enriched from blood (not recorded which). The receptors shown here come from a man younger than 35 who had recovered from COVID-19. Each CDR3 is given with its conserved first and last residue. The D gene is left open where the match is weak. The listing skips clone size in some rows; elsewhere it reads once, few, many or a size class.

TRBD2,.,TRBV19,TRBJ2-1,TGTGCCAGTATCCCCCGGCGGGGGGCTAGTGAGCAGTTCTTC,CASIPRRGASEQFF
.,once,TRBV4-1,TRBJ1-5,TGCGCCAGCAGCCAAGAGCAGGGACTTCAGCCCCAGCATTTT,CASSQEQGLQPQHF
.,.,TRBV6-5,TRBJ2-7,TGTGCCAGCAGGGGCAGCTCCTACGAGCAGTACTTC,CASRGSSYEQYF
.,.,TRBV12-5,TRBJ1-3,TGTGCTAGTGCCGCGCAGGATCCATACACCATATATTTT,CASAAQDPYTIYF
TRBD1,.,TRBV4-1,TRBJ1-6,TGCGCCAGCAGCACTAGACAGGGCTATAATTCACCCCTCCACTTT,CASSTRQGYNSPLHF
.,.,TRBV27,TRBJ2-2,TGTGCCAGCAGTTTATCCAACAGCCCAACCGGGGAGCTGTTTTTT,CASSLSNSPTGELFF
TRBD2,.,TRBV11-3,TRBJ2-3,TGTGCCAGCAGCTTAGGCGGCTTGAGCGGGGCAAGCACAGATACGCAGTATTTT,CASSLGGLSGASTDTQYF
.,.,TRBV27,TRBJ2-7,TGTGCCAGCAGTTTATCCCCGGTCTTAAGGGGCGAGCAGTACTTC,CASSLSPVLRGEQYF
TRBD1,.,TRBV7-9,TRBJ2-5,TGTGCCAGCAGCACAAACAGGGGGTTCAGCGCAGAGACCCAGTACTTC,CASSTNRGFSAETQYF
.,.,TRBV2,TRBJ2-2,TGTGCCAGCGTGAAGGCTGGGGCGCAGAGCGGGGAGCTGTTTTTT,CASVKAGAQSGELFF
.,.,TRBV27,TRBJ1-2,TGTGCCAGCAGCATATCCCGACAGTCTAACTATGGCTACACCTTC,CASSISRQSNYGYTF
TRBD1,once,TRBV10-3,TRBJ2-1,TGTGCCATCAGTGATCAGGGGGCCTACAATGAGCAGTTCTTC,CAISDQGAYNEQFF
.,once,TRBV6-2/TRBV6-3,TRBJ2-3,TGTGCCAGCAGTTGGAGGGCTACGGGTGCAGATACGCAGTATTTT,CASSWRATGADTQYF
TRBD1,.,TRBV6-2/TRBV6-3,TRBJ2-3,TGTGCCAGCAGTCGCCGGGACAGGGGGCTTACAGATACGCAGTATTTT,CASSRRDRGLTDTQYF
TRBD1,.,TRBV5-6,TRBJ2-1,TGTGCCAGCAGCTTCGGGACAGGGGGCCATGAGCAGTTCTTC,CASSFGTGGHEQFF
TRBD1,.,TRBV29-1,TRBJ1-4,TGCAGCGTTGCTGGACAGGGACCAAAAAAACTGTTTTTT,CSVAGQGPKKLFF
.,.,TRBV2,TRBJ1-5,TGTGCCAGCAGGCCGACAGGAGGCAATCAGCCCCAGCATTTT,CASRPTGGNQPQHF
.,.,TRBV11-2,TRBJ1-4,TGTGCCAGCAGCGCGCACTGGGCAGCCCTTAATGAAAAACTGTTTTTT,CASSAHWAALNEKLFF
.,.,TRBV4-1,TRBJ2-1,TGCGCCAGCAGCCAACAGGGGAATGAGCAGTTCTTC,CASSQQGNEQFF
TRBD2,.,TRBV6-5,TRBJ2-5,TGTGCCAGCAGTTCGGTAGCGGGAGGGGGGAGGACCCAGTACTTC,CASSSVAGGGRTQYF
.,.,TRBV9,TRBJ2-7,TGTGCCAGCAGCGTAGGGGGCCTTGTAACCTACGAGCAGTACTTC,CASSVGGLVTYEQYF
TRBD1,.,TRBV2,TRBJ1-4,TGTGCCAGCGTAAAAGGACAGGGGGATGAAAAACTGTTTTTT,CASVKGQGDEKLFF
TRBD1,.,TRBV10-3,TRBJ1-4,TGTGCCATCAGTGAGCAGGGGGCAAGTGAAAAACTGTTTTTT,CAISEQGASEKLFF
.,few,TRBV7-9,TRBJ1-5,TGTGCCAGCAGCCGAGGCGGGGGTTTTGAGCCCCAGCATTTT,CASSRGGGFEPQHF
.,.,TRBV12-3/TRBV12-4,TRBJ2-1,TGTGCCAGCAGTTTGGACGGGACAGAGCAGTTCTTC,CASSLDGTEQFF
.,once,TRBV2,TRBJ1-3,TGTGCCAGTAGGGGAAGAAACACCATATATTTT,CASRGRNTIYF
TRBD1,.,TRBV24-1,TRBJ1-1,TGTGCCACCAGTGATTCATCCGGGACAGGGGACACTGAAGCTTTCTTT,CATSDSSGTGDTEAFF
.,once,TRBV19,TRBJ1-6,TGTTCCACCGCCACCATTGTGGACAGCACGCATTATGGTTCACCCCTCCACTTT,CSTATIVDSTHYGSPLHF
.,.,TRBV18,TRBJ2-3,TGTGCCAGCTCACCACAGGAGGGCCGAGATACGCAGTATTTT,CASSPQEGRDTQYF
.,.,TRBV25-1,TRBJ2-4,TGTGCCAGCAGTGAATTGCAGGGTGAAAACATTCAGTACTTC,CASSELQGENIQYF
.,.,TRBV29-1,TRBJ2-1,TGCAGCGCCAAACTGAGAAGCTCCTACAATGAGCAGTTCTTC,CSAKLRSSYNEQFF
TRBD2,.,TRBV18,TRBJ2-7,TGTGCCAGCTCAGATGGACTAGCGATCTCCTACGAGCAGTACTTC,CASSDGLAISYEQYF
TRBD1,.,TRBV6-5,TRBJ2-3,TGTGCCAGCAGTAGACCCCAGGGGGCCGGAGATACGCAGTATTTT,CASSRPQGAGDTQYF
TRBD1,.,TRBV2,TRBJ1-5,TGTGCCAGCAACGACAGGGGGCTAGACAATCAGCCCCAGCATTTT,CASNDRGLDNQPQHF